A selection of T cell receptor beta chains follows, all from one sample in a study of blood T cells in healthy people across ages. TCRdb fed the 5' RACE reads into MiXCR, producing one record per CDR3 protein. The table records hundreds of thousands of distinct CDR3 sequences, around 38% of them present only once. The sample consisted of blood. These receptors were taken from a man at least 80 years old in good health. CDR3s include the opening cysteine and the closing phenylalanine or tryptophan. The D gene is left open where the match is weak. Clone size is not always given. Where it is, it says once, few, many or a class for expanded clones.

D gene	J gene	clone size	V gene	CDR3 protein	CDR3 DNA
NA	TRBJ2-7	NA	TRBV3-1	CASSQDVGATSGEQYF	TGTGCCAGCAGCCAAGACGTGGGGGCAACCTCGGGGGAGCAGTACTTC
NA	TRBJ1-4	few	TRBV20-1	CSARLSTNEKLFF	TGCAGTGCTAGATTATCAACTAATGAAAAACTGTTTTTT
NA	TRBJ1-5	few	TRBV7-2	CASSLDPGNFEPQHF	TGTGCCAGCAGCTTAGATCCAGGGAATTTTGAGCCCCAGCATTTT
TRBD1	TRBJ2-3	few	TRBV25-1	CASSTHRGTSTDTQYF	TGTGCCAGCAGTACTCACAGGGGGACCAGCACAGATACGCAGTATTTT
NA	TRBJ1-1	few	TRBV29-1	CSVERAPDTEAFF	TGCAGCGTTGAAAGGGCGCCGGACACTGAAGCTTTCTTT
TRBD2	TRBJ2-1	NA	TRBV5-1	CASSLPGTSGGAGEQFF	TGCGCCAGCAGCTTGCCCGGGACTAGCGGGGGGGCCGGTGAGCAGTTCTTC
NA	TRBJ1-4	NA	TRBV7-6	CASSLASRGATLANEKLFF	TGTGCCAGCAGCTTAGCTTCTCGAGGGGCCACTCTGGCTAATGAAAAACTGTTTTTT
NA	TRBJ1-3	NA	TRBV2	CATLRPTDGLYTIYF	TGTGCCACCTTACGACCGACAGACGGGCTATACACCATATATTTT
NA	TRBJ1-6	NA	TRBV11-2	CATRKGLSSYNSPLHF	TGTGCCACGCGGAAGGGCCTGAGCTCCTATAATTCACCCCTCCACTTT
NA	TRBJ1-5	few	TRBV7-6	CASSLAGGAQPQHF	TGTGCCAGCAGTTTAGCGGGGGGAGCTCAGCCCCAGCATTTT
NA	TRBJ2-1	many	TRBV29-1	CSVVGSGDEQFF	TGCAGCGTTGTCGGGAGTGGCGATGAGCAGTTCTTC
TRBD2	TRBJ2-1	NA	TRBV14	CASSPIKGTSLFNEQFF	TGTGCCAGCAGTCCTATTAAAGGGACTAGTCTCTTTAATGAGCAGTTCTTC
NA	TRBJ2-4	NA	TRBV4-3	CASSQAPLGPGAKNIQYF	TGCGCCAGCAGCCAAGCACCGTTAGGGCCGGGGGCCAAAAACATTCAGTACTTC
NA	TRBJ2-5	few	TRBV6-2/TRBV6-3	CASTGVQETQYF	TGTGCCAGCACCGGGGTACAAGAGACCCAGTACTTC
NA	TRBJ2-7	few	TRBV28	CASSTTNYEQYF	TGTGCCAGCAGTACTACTAATTACGAGCAGTACTTC
TRBD1	TRBJ2-6	NA	TRBV5-1	CASSLVGGAGGANVLTF	TGCGCCAGCAGCTTGGTAGGGGGCGCAGGTGGGGCCAACGTCCTGACTTTC
TRBD2	TRBJ2-1	many	TRBV20-1	CSASVASGYNEQFF	TGCAGTGCTAGTGTGGCTAGCGGCTACAATGAGCAGTTCTTC
NA	TRBJ1-6	few	TRBV20-1	CSASLGRDNSPLHF	TGCAGTGCTAGTCTGGGACGTGATAATTCACCCCTCCACTTT
NA	TRBJ2-2	NA	TRBV7-2	CASARGPTNTGELFF	TGTGCCAGCGCACGGGGTCCAACGAACACCGGGGAGCTGTTTTTT
TRBD2	TRBJ2-3	few	TRBV7-3	CASSLQAGPTHTQYF	TGTGCCAGCAGCCTCCAAGCGGGGCCTACGCATACGCAGTATTTT
NA	TRBJ2-1	NA	TRBV5-1	CASSLKSSSYQETQFF	TGCGCCAGCAGCTTGAAGTCTAGCAGCTACCAAGAGACCCAGTTCTTC
TRBD1	TRBJ1-1	NA	TRBV3-1	CASSQPGTGEAFF	TGTGCCAGCAGCCAACCCGGGACAGGTGAAGCTTTCTTT
TRBD2	TRBJ2-1	few	TRBV27	CASSLSRLAGEQFF	TGTGCCAGCAGTTTATCGAGACTAGCGGGGGAGCAGTTCTTC
NA	TRBJ2-7	many	TRBV4-3	CASSQDGASEQYF	TGCGCCAGCAGCCAAGATGGGGCCAGCGAGCAGTACTTC
TRBD1	TRBJ2-4	NA	TRBV6-2/TRBV6-3	CASRSDRRGYIQYF	TGTGCCAGCAGATCGGACAGGCGAGGATACATTCAGTACTTC
NA	TRBJ2-5	NA	TRBV9	CASSVGTYQETQYF	TGTGCCAGCAGCGTAGGGACATACCAAGAGACCCAGTACTTC
TRBD2	TRBJ2-3	NA	TRBV7-2	CASSFTQGGGRGDTQYF	TGTGCCAGCAGCTTCACGCAGGGCGGGGGGAGGGGAGATACGCAGTATTTT
NA	TRBJ2-1	NA	TRBV6-5	CASSRSTSSYNEQFF	TGTGCCAGCAGCCGAAGTACTAGCTCCTACAATGAGCAGTTCTTC
TRBD2	TRBJ2-1	few	TRBV6-2/TRBV6-3	CASSPPKVGGEQFF	TGTGCCAGCAGTCCCCCCAAAGTCGGGGGGGAGCAGTTCTTC
TRBD1	TRBJ2-3	few	TRBV5-1	CASSLEGQGASTDTQYF	TGCGCCAGCAGCTTGGAGGGGCAGGGGGCATCCACAGATACGCAGTATTTT
NA	TRBJ2-7	few	TRBV18	CASSPYPTGPEQYF	TGTGCCAGCTCACCATACCCTACAGGGCCCGAGCAGTACTTC
TRBD2	TRBJ2-1	few	TRBV6-2/TRBV6-3	CASSYPGLANNEQFF	TGTGCCAGCAGTTACCCGGGACTAGCAAACAATGAGCAGTTCTTC
NA	TRBJ1-3	NA	TRBV9	CASSVEILFSGNTIYF	TGTGCCAGCAGCGTAGAGATTCTGTTCTCTGGAAACACCATATATTTT
TRBD1	TRBJ2-1	NA	TRBV9	CASTVGDRGTYEQFF	TGTGCCAGCACCGTAGGGGACAGGGGAACCTACGAGCAGTTCTTC
NA	TRBJ1-6	NA	TRBV2	CASSEARRGYSNNSPLHF	TGTGCCAGCAGTGAAGCACGCAGGGGCTACTCTAATAATTCACCCCTCCACTTT
NA	TRBJ2-3	few	TRBV4-3	CASSLLRGADTQYF	TGCGCCAGCAGCCTCCTGAGGGGGGCAGATACGCAGTATTTT
NA	TRBJ2-4	NA	TRBV6-7	CASSYGTRGAKIIQYF	TGTGCCAGCAGTTACGGGACCAGAGGGGCCAAAATCATTCAGTACTTC
NA	TRBJ2-3	NA	TRBV6-6	CASSYSSQGSPTDTQYF	TGTGCCAGCAGTTACTCGAGTCAGGGGAGTCCCACAGATACGCAGTATTTT
TRBD2	TRBJ2-5	NA	TRBV6-1	CASSQSLLAGGGETQYF	TGTGCCAGCAGTCAAAGCCTACTAGCGGGGGGTGGAGAGACCCAGTACTTC
TRBD1	TRBJ2-7	few	TRBV15	CATSRDNPGQGFLTYEQYF	TGTGCCACCAGCAGAGATAACCCGGGACAGGGATTTCTTACCTACGAGCAGTACTTC
NA	TRBJ2-7	NA	TRBV30	CAWSVLSTFTYEQYF	TGTGCCTGGAGTGTACTGTCAACCTTTACCTACGAGCAGTACTTC
TRBD2	TRBJ2-1	NA	TRBV7-9	CASTKREGSYNEQFF	TGTGCCAGCACAAAGCGGGAGGGGTCCTACAATGAGCAGTTCTTC